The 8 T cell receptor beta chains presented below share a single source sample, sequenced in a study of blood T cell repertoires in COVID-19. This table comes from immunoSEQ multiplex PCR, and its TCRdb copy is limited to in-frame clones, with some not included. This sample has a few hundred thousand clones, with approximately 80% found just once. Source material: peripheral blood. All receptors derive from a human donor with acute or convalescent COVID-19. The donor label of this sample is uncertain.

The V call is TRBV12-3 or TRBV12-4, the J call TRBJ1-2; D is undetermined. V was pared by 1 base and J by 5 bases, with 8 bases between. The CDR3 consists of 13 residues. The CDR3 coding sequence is TGTGCCAGCAGTTTAGTGCGAGGATATGGCTACACCTTC. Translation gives CASSLVRGYGYTF.

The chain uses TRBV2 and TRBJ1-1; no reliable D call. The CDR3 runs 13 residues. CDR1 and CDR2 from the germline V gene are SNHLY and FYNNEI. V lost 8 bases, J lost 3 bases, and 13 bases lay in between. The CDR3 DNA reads TGTGCCAGCGGGCTTAGTTTCGACACTGAAGCTTTCTTT. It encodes CASGLSFDTEAFF.

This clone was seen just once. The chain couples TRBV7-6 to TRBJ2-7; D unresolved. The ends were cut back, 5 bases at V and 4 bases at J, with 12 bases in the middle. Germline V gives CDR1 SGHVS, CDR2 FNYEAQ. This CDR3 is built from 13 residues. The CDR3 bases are TGTGCCAGCAGCCCCAACGACGGGTACGAGCAGTACTTC. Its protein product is CASSPNDGYEQYF.

CDR3 in amino acids: CAWSVGWAGGEKLFF. The DNA of the CDR3 is TGTGCCTGGAGTGTCGGGTGGGCAGGGGGTGAAAAACTGTTTTTT. This chain connects TRBV30 to TRBJ1-4, with 7 nucleotides matching TRBD1. With V trimmed by 0 bases and J by 7 bases, 8 bases remained unmatched. This CDR3 is 15 amino acids long. Germline CDR1 GTSNPN, CDR2 SVGIG (reference sequence).

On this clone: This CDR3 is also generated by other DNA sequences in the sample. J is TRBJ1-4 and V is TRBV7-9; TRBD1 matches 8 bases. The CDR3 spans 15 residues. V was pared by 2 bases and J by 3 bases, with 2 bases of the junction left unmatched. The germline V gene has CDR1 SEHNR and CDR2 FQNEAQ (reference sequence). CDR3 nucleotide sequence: TGTGCCAGCAGCTTACAGGGGGCATCTAATGAAAAACTGTTTTTT. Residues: CASSLQGASNEKLFF. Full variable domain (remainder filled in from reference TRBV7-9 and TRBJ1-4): DTGVSQNPRHKITKRGQNVTFRCDPISEHNRLYWYRQTLGQGPEFLTYFQNEAQLEKSRLLSDRFSAERPKGSFSTLEIQRTEQGDSAMYLCASSLQGASNEKLFFGSGTQLSVL.

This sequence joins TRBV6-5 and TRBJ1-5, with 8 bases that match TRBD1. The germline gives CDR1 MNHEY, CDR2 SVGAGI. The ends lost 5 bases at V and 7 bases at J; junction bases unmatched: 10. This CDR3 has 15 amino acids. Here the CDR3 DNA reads TGTGCCAGCAGTCTTCAACCAGGGGGCTACCAGCCCCAGCATTTT. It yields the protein CASSLQPGGYQPQHF.

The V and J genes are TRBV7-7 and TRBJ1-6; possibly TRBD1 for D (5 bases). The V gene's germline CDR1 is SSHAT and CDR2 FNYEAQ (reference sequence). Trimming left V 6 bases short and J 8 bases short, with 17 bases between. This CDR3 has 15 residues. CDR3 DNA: TGTGCCAGCAGGCGACTGGGACTGCCCTATTCACCCCTCCACTTT. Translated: CASRRLGLPYSPLHF.

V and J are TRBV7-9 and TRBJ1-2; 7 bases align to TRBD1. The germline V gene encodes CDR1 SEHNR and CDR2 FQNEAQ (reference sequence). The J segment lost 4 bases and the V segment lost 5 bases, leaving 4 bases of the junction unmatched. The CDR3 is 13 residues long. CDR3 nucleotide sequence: TGTGCCAGCAGCCAGGGACAGTCCTATGGCTACACCTTC. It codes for CASSQGQSYGYTF.